These 5 T cell receptor beta chains were all obtained from the same sample, sequenced in a study of shared clonotypes between healthy human individuals. The data were produced by immunoSEQ multiplex PCR, yet TCRdb's version contains in-frame clones alone and is incomplete. The data hold 450,000 to 600,000 clones, with around 80% observed a single time. Sequences were obtained from PBMCs. The receptors were gathered from a woman aged 40 to 55 in good health. Some clones in this sample may be carry-over from other donors' samples.

The chain joins TRBV9 to TRBJ2-4; the D is unclear. From germline, CDR1 is SGDLS and CDR2 YYNGEE. Trimming left V 2 bases short and J 2 bases short, with 5 bases between. The CDR3 has 13 residues. The CDR3 protein is CASSVGTKNIQYF. CDR3 DNA: TGTGCCAGCAGCGTTGGGACCAAAAACATTCAGTACTTC.

The gene calls are TRBV5-5 and TRBJ1-1; TRBD1 aligns across 10 bases. Unmatched junction bases numbered 4, after V lost 4 bases and J lost 1 base. CDR3 size: 15 residues. Germline assignment: CDR1 SGHKS and CDR2 YYEKEE (reference sequence). The CDR3 loop reads CASSMGQGRNTEAFF. The CDR3 DNA reads as TGTGCCAGCAGCATGGGACAGGGGAGGAACACTGAAGCTTTCTTT.

The chain is built from TRBV2 and TRBJ1-5; D is unclear. CDR1 and CDR2 (germline): SNHLY, FYNNEI. CDR3 length: 14 amino acids. Deletions cut 4 bases from V and 1 base from J, with 8 bases between. The CDR3 loop is CASSAWASNQPQHF. In DNA form, the CDR3 reads TGTGCCAGCAGTGCGTGGGCAAGCAATCAGCCCCAGCATTTT.

This chain uses TRBV5-1 with TRBJ1-1, with a weak D call TRBD1 (5 bases). V shed 0 bases and J shed 1 base, with 7 bases lying between them. CDR3 length: 14 amino acids. The V gene's germline CDR1 is SGHRS and CDR2 YFSETQ. The CDR3 coding sequence is TGCGCCAGCAGCTTGGCCGGGACGAACACTGAAGCTTTCTTT. The encoded protein is CASSLAGTNTEAFF.

The rearrangement uses TRBV18 and TRBJ1-2, with D uncertain. This CDR3 has 14 residues. The germline V and J ends were trimmed by 2 bases and 3 bases, with 10 bases remaining between them. Germline lookup yields CDR1 KGHSH and CDR2 LQKENI. DNA of the CDR3: TGTGCCAGCTCACCATCCCAAGGGTACTATGGCTACACCTTC. It is translated as CASSPSQGYYGYTF.